This T cell receptor beta chain is from a study of shared clonotypes between healthy human individuals. Healthy HIV-negative adults with no recent acute infections or vaccinations were recruited as donors. All the donors were Caucasian adults who lived in Nashville, Tennessee. Per the authors' pipeline: As immunoSEQ supplied junction-only sequences (without quality scores), filtering differed. The data were produced by immunoSEQ multiplex PCR, yet TCRdb's version contains in-frame clones alone and is incomplete. The DNA gave D and trimming, while V, J and clone size come from that table. This repertoire shows approximately 1,500,000 clones, roughly 96% found once; its top ten account for over 1%. Germline V CDR1 and CDR2: LGHNA, YSLEER. Trimming cost V 4 bases and J 0 bases, with 13 bases left between them. The CDR3 is 15 amino acids.

The chain employs TRBV4-3 and TRBJ2-7; perhaps TRBD1 as D (6 bases). The material sequenced was naive CD4+ T cells sorted from blood. Subset specified: CD45RA+ positively selected. This clonotype originated in a man aged 25-45 years in good health. CDR3 coding DNA: TGCGCCAGCAGCCCCAACAGGGAAATCTCCTACGAGCAGTACTTC. Translated, it gives CASSPNREISYEQYF.